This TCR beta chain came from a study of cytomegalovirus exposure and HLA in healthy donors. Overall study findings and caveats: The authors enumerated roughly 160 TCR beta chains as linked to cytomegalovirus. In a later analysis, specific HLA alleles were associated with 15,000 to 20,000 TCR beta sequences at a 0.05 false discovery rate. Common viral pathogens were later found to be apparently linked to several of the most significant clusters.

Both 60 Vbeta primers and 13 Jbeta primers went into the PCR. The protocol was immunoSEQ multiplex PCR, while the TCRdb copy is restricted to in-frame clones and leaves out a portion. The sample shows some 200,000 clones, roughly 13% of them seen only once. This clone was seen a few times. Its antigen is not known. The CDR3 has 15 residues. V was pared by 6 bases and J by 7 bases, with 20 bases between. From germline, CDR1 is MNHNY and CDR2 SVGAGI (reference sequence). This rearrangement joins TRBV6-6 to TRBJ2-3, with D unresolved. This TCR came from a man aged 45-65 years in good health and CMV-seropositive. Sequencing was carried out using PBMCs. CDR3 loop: CASSPLTPSQNTQYF. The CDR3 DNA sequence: TGTGCCAGCAGCCCTCTCACCCCGTCACAGAATACGCAGTATTTT.